This T cell receptor (beta chain) was retrieved from a study of post-analysis software for immune sequencing data. Study results and limitations: Higher frequency in patients than in controls was seen for several TRBV segments, with TRBV5-6, TRBV5-1 and TRBV20-1 among them.

The CDR3 contains 16 residues. CDR1 and CDR2 (germline): SGHTA, FQGNSA. The V and J ends lost 5 bases and 3 bases respectively, with 17 bases between them. Carried by the TCR beta cDNA libraries were unique molecular identifiers. TCRdb analysed the PCR reads with MiXCR anew, one entry per CDR3 protein. The profile shows some 500,000 distinct CDR3 sequences, around 40% of them singletons. Notes on this clonotype: Its antigen remains unidentified.

This sequence originates from a girl under 18 with multiple sclerosis. The rearrangement links TRBV7-2 to TRBJ2-1; perhaps D is TRBD1 or TRBD2 (5 bases each). The material sequenced was blood. CDR3 amino acids: CASSPSLGQGYNEQFF. The CDR3 DNA is TGTGCCAGCAGCCCCTCACTAGGGCAGGGCTACAATGAGCAGTTCTTC.